This T cell receptor (beta chain) stems from a study of blood T cell repertoires in COVID-19. Across the study: T cells, B-cell-depleted T cells, or PBMCs supplied cDNA or gDNA.

Per the authors' pipeline: Estimation of nucleated cell counts relied on the amplification of reference gene primers. Profiling relied on immunoSEQ multiplex PCR, and the TCRdb table lists in-frame clones only, not all of them. D and trimming were read from the DNA, whereas the V and J calls and clone size are those reported in that table. The sample gives some 400,000 clones, roughly 90% of which show up once; around 0.94% is in the top ten. The CDR3 has 15 residues. Trimming stripped 7 bases from V and 3 bases from J, with 19 bases between. Germline CDR1 is MNHEY and CDR2 is SVGAGI. Participants were aged roughly 18 to 90 years, lived in under 30 US areas, and enrolled virtually. Participants were placed into cohorts based on the clinical history they reported.

V and J are TRBV6-5 and TRBJ2-7; D may be TRBD1 (6 bases). The sequenced sample consisted of PBMCs or T cells enriched from blood (not recorded which). The sequence came from a woman aged 40 to 50 who had been exposed to COVID-19. The CDR3 coding sequence is TGTGCCAGCATGTTCGGACAGAGCGCAGACTACGAGCAGTACTTC. Its translation: CASMFGQSADYEQYF.